A selection of T cell receptor beta chains follows, all from one sample in a study of long-term antiretroviral therapy in people with HIV. Data came from immunoSEQ multiplex PCR; TCRdb stores just in-frame clones and leaves some out. The data show about 20,000 clones, more than 80% seen once. The sample here was unsorted PBMCs, taken 0.2 years after starting antiretroviral therapy. These receptors all stem from a woman aged 35 to 49 with HIV. Each CDR3 is given with its conserved first and last residue. The size field is filled for only some rows; it gives once, few, many or a size class.

CDR3 length: 16
J gene: TRBJ1-6
V gene: TRBV19
clone size: -
CDR3 protein: CASSIAGGGYNSPLHF

CDR3 length: 13
J gene: TRBJ2-3
V gene: TRBV10-1
clone size: -
CDR3 protein: CASSGGVGDTQYF

CDR3 length: 16
J gene: TRBJ2-2
V gene: TRBV5-6
clone size: -
CDR3 protein: CASSPSGKLITGELFF

CDR3 length: 13
J gene: TRBJ2-2
V gene: TRBV7-9
clone size: few
CDR3 protein: CASSLPNTGELFF

CDR3 length: 15
J gene: TRBJ1-3
V gene: TRBV5-5
clone size: -
CDR3 protein: CASSYDSVAGNTIYF

CDR3 length: 13
J gene: TRBJ1-4
V gene: TRBV7-9
clone size: -
CDR3 protein: CATTWLAGEKLFF

CDR3 length: 16
J gene: TRBJ1-4
V gene: TRBV4-2
clone size: -
CDR3 protein: CASSQDPRQGKSDQFF

CDR3 length: 13
J gene: TRBJ1-5
V gene: TRBV6-5
clone size: -
CDR3 protein: CASRQRWDQPQHF

CDR3 length: 18
J gene: TRBJ2-7
V gene: TRBV7-9
clone size: -
CDR3 protein: CASSLARSASGNSYEQYF

CDR3 length: 14
J gene: TRBJ2-5
V gene: TRBV10-2
clone size: -
CDR3 protein: CASNLAGDQETQYF

CDR3 length: 15
J gene: TRBJ1-1
V gene: TRBV23-1
clone size: -
CDR3 protein: CASSQTPGLLPEAFF

CDR3 length: 13
J gene: TRBJ2-7
V gene: TRBV15
clone size: once
CDR3 protein: CATADGGSYEQYF

CDR3 length: 14
J gene: TRBJ1-2
V gene: TRBV4-3
clone size: once
CDR3 protein: CASSQDRGLGGYTF

CDR3 length: 10
J gene: TRBJ1-1
V gene: TRBV23-1
clone size: -
CDR3 protein: CARRNTEAFF

CDR3 length: 13
J gene: TRBJ1-1
V gene: TRBV29-1
clone size: -
CDR3 protein: CSVLDPGGAEAFF

CDR3 length: 14
J gene: TRBJ1-1
V gene: TRBV7-6
clone size: once
CDR3 protein: CASSVGGMNTEAFF

CDR3 length: 14
J gene: TRBJ1-2
V gene: TRBV2
clone size: -
CDR3 protein: CANGTGDSLYGYTF

CDR3 length: 13
J gene: TRBJ1-1
V gene: TRBV6-5
clone size: few
CDR3 protein: CASSYPAGTEAFF

CDR3 length: 13
J gene: TRBJ2-1
V gene: TRBV27
clone size: -
CDR3 protein: CASSLGPDNEQFF

CDR3 length: 12
J gene: TRBJ2-5
V gene: TRBV11-3
clone size: -
CDR3 protein: CASSFPQETQYF

CDR3 length: 15
J gene: TRBJ2-2
V gene: TRBV30
clone size: -
CDR3 protein: CAWRSVSMVTGELFF

CDR3 length: 17
J gene: TRBJ2-5
V gene: TRBV30
clone size: -
CDR3 protein: CAWKLSGSSRELETQYF